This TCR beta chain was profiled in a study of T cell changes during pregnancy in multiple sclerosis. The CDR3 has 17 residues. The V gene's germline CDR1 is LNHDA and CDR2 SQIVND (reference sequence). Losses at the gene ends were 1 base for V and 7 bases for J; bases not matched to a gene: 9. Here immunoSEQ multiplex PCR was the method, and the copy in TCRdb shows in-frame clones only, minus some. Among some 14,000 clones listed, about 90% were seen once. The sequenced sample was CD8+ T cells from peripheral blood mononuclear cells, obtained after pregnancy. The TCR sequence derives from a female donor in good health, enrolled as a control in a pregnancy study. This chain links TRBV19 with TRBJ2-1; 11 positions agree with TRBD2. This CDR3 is CASSIVASGRIFNEQFF. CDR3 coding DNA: TGTGCCAGTAGTATAGTGGCTAGCGGGAGGATTTTTAATGAGCAGTTCTTC.